The present T cell receptor (beta chain) was sequenced within a study of metastatic and nonmetastatic thyroid tumors. On the study more broadly: Comparative analysis of repertoires was undertaken across blood and tumor or nodule tissue obtained from malignant and benign thyroid patients. Study-wide points: Benign nodules were reported to have significantly lower TCR beta diversity than malignant thyroid tumors, in blood and tumor.

Ahead of thyroid surgery, no patient had received treatment of any kind. This CDR3 has 17 residues. The V gene lost 0 bases and the J gene lost 0 bases, with 14 bases spanning the gap. Germline CDR1 and CDR2: MNHEY and SVGAGI. In the source study's methods: Clinicopathological groups supplied CDR3 differences that were used to build a distant-metastasis classifier for papillary thyroid cancer. TCRdb reassembled clones from the PCR reads with MiXCR. The V and J calls here are based on TCRdb, not the publication. The sample yields 8,500 to 13,000 clones, around 10% seen once. By share of the sample, this clone is medium-sized. Its target is not known.

This chain joins TRBV6-5 and TRBJ1-1; TRBD1 might be the D (5 bases). The source of this sequence is a female donor with papillary thyroid cancer or a benign thyroid nodule (not recorded which). Some clones in this sample may be carry-over from other donors' samples. The sequenced material came from blood. The CDR3 region has the DNA TGTGCCAGCAGTTACTCGATGGGGCGGAGTTTGAACACTGAAGCTTTCTTT. Translated, it gives CASSYSMGRSLNTEAFF.